The clone carrying this TCR beta chain was counted at least ten times. Its antigen is unknown. TCRbeta libraries were built with three rounds of nested PCR, modified from ARM-PCR. TCRdb independently ran MiXCR on the multiplex PCR reads; one entry per CDR3 protein. This sample has fewer than 85,000 distinct CDR3 sequences, with under 85% found just once. The data derive from a study of tumor and adjacent non-tumor tissue in lung cancer. Across the whole study: Aged about 31 to 80 years, patients included fewer than 11 men and a few women with stage I to III disease. Each sample yielded a few million productive TCRbeta reads on average. General observations from the study: TCR diversity was significantly greater in tumor than normal lung tissue. In normal lung, the top 100 clones were significantly more dominant than in tumor.

RNA was extracted from bulk tissue without any cell sorting. Losses at the gene ends were 10 bases for V and 6 bases for J; bases not matched to a gene: 10. The germline CDR1 and CDR2 sequences are MNHNS and SASEGT. The CDR3 extends over 14 amino acids. The receptor comes from a woman aged 45-60 years with non-small cell lung cancer. Sequences were obtained from lung tumor tissue. V gene TRBV6-1 combines with J gene TRBJ2-1; 9 bases align to TRBD2. The CDR3 reads CAILAGDVSNEQFF. In DNA, the CDR3 is TGTGCCATCTTAGCGGGAGACGTGAGCAATGAGCAGTTCTTC.